Shown below are 25 T cell receptor beta chains from a single sample sequenced in a study of human T cells and chemical hapten exposure. TCRdb reprocessed the RACE reads with MiXCR, giving one entry per CDR3 protein. Of around 350,000 distinct CDR3 sequences listed, 5% to 6.5% are singletons. Time point here: pre-sensitization, week 0. Stated treatment: therapeutic diphenylcyclopropenone sensitization with weekly scalp DPC. This material consisted of whole blood, taken in connection with sensitization to the hapten diphenylcyclopropenone (DPC). Every receptor here comes from a woman between 18 and 29 years old with alopecia areata. Some clones in this sample may be carry-over from other donors' samples.

The genes are TRBV7-8 and TRBJ2-4; 9 bases align to TRBD1. V dropped 1 base and J dropped 5; count of bases not matched to a gene: 6. The CDR3 length is 16 residues. From germline, CDR1 is SGHVS and CDR2 FQNEAQ. The CDR3: CASSLVTQGAENIQYF. For the CDR3, the DNA is TGTGCCAGCAGCTTAGTCACACAGGGGGCGGAAAACATTCAGTACTTC.

The chain combines TRBV28 with TRBJ2-3; 9 nucleotides agree with TRBD2. V gave up 6 bases and J gave up 2 bases; unmatched junction bases: 9. The CDR3 runs to 16 residues. The germline CDR1 and CDR2 sequences are MDHEN and SYDVKM. Here the CDR3 reads CASSPVAGADTDTQYF. The CDR3, as DNA: TGTGCCAGCAGCCCAGTAGCGGGGGCCGACACAGATACGCAGTATTTT.

The gene calls are TRBV28 and TRBJ1-2, with TRBD1 matching over 7 bases. Germline CDR1 MDHEN, CDR2 SYDVKM. V dropped 5 bases and J dropped 4; count of bases not matched to a gene: 10. The CDR3 length is 15 residues. The CDR3 sequence: CASSPTGQLLYGYTF. In nucleotides, the CDR3 is TGTGCCAGCAGTCCAACGGGACAGCTTCTCTATGGCTACACCTTC.

V gene TRBV5-1 combines with J gene TRBJ2-5; D is undetermined. The V end was cut by 1 base, the J end by 5 bases, with 12 bases between. Germline CDR1 is SGHRS and CDR2 is YFSETQ. This CDR3 spans 14 amino acids. The CDR3, as DNA: TGCGCCAGCAGCTTGATGACCGACACGGAGACCCAGTACTTC. Translation gives CASSLMTDTETQYF.

In this sample, this clonotype turned up many times. This rearrangement joins TRBV2 to TRBJ1-1, with D maybe TRBD1 (5 bases). This CDR3 is 13 amino acids long. Trimming removed 4 bases at V and 4 bases at J, with 10 bases between. Germline V gene sequence: CDR1 SNHLY, CDR2 FYNNEI. In DNA form, the CDR3 reads TGTGCCAGCAGTGGCCAGGGCCTCACTGAAGCTTTCTTT. Translating gives CASSGQGLTEAFF.

Comment on this clonotype: Just one base apart from a much larger clone, this may be a read error. The rearrangement joins TRBV29-1 to TRBJ1-2; 10 positions match TRBD1. This CDR3 is 13 amino acids long. The germline CDR1 and CDR2 sequences are SQVTM and ANQGSEA. After removal of 3 bases from V and 6 bases from J, the junction contained 4 bases not matched to a gene. The CDR3 loop reads CSVEGQGLDGYTF. The CDR3 DNA sequence: TGCAGCGTTGAGGGACAGGGGTTAGATGGCTACACCTTC.

This clonotype has more than one count but fewer than ten. The V and J genes are TRBV5-1 and TRBJ1-4, with TRBD1 as a possible D gene (6 bases). V lost 3 bases to trimming and J lost 11 bases, with 26 bases between them. CDR3 length: 17 residues. CDR1 and CDR2 (germline): SGHRS, YFSETQ. CDR3 sequence (DNA): TGCGCCAGCAGCTCGACGACCCTTACAGGGTTAAGGGAGAAACTGTTTTTT. Its translation: CASSSTTLTGLREKLFF.

The chain links TRBV7-2 to TRBJ2-3; 9 bases match TRBD2. V lost 2 bases and J lost 2; bases outside the gene matches: 8. CDR1 and CDR2 from the germline V gene are SGHTA and FQGNSA. This CDR3 contains 17 residues. The CDR3 spells CASSLTASGDLTDTQYF. CDR3 in DNA: TGTGCCAGCAGCTTAACGGCTAGCGGGGACCTCACAGATACGCAGTATTTT.

The sample holds a few counts of this clonotype. The genes are TRBV10-3 and TRBJ1-1; a weak D match, TRBD1 (5 bases). CDR1 and CDR2 (germline): ENHRY, SYGVKD. The CDR3 sequence is 12 residues long. V was cut by 2 bases and J by 11 bases, with 12 bases left in between. The CDR3 spells CAISEEKGRAFF. For the CDR3, the DNA is TGTGCCATCAGTGAGGAAAAGGGGAGGGCTTTCTTT.

This clonotype was observed many times. The CDR3: CASSSGLGQKPQHF. In DNA, the CDR3 is TGTGCCAGCAGCTCTGGACTGGGCCAAAAGCCCCAGCATTTT. The chain joins TRBV6-2 or TRBV6-3 to TRBJ1-5; D uncertain. Germline CDR1 MNHEY, CDR2 SVGEGT. V lost 6 bases and J 8 bases, leaving 17 bases between the germline ends. CDR3 length: 14 amino acids.

This clonotype has a count of ten or more. This chain links TRBV4-3 with TRBJ2-7; D is unresolved. Trimming shortened V by 3 bases and J by 0 bases, and 15 bases separated the two germline ends. The CDR3 runs to 16 residues. Germline CDR1 reads LGHNA; CDR2 reads YSLEER. In DNA form, the CDR3 reads TGCGCCAGCAGCCAGAACCCCGGGCCCAGCTCCTACGAGCAGTACTTC. This gives the protein CASSQNPGPSSYEQYF.

This clonotype was seen many times. The chain has TRBV11-3 and TRBJ2-3; the D gene is possibly TRBD2 (6 bases). V was pared by 8 bases and J by 3 bases, with 15 bases between. The CDR3 runs to 14 residues. CDR1 is SGHNT and CDR2 is YENEEA in the germline V gene. In nucleotides, the CDR3 is TGTGCCAGCGGTAGGAGGGAAGGAACAGATACGCAGTATTTT. Protein: CASGRREGTDTQYF. The entire variable domain, with the rest obtained from reference TRBV11-3 and TRBJ2-3, is as follows: EAGVVQSPRYKIIEKKQPVAFWCNPISGHNTLYWYLQNLGQGPELLIRYENEEAVDDSQLPKDRFSAERLKGVDSTLKIQPAELGDSAVYLCASGRREGTDTQYFGPGTRLTVL.

The chain recombines TRBV6-1 with TRBJ2-1, with 11 bases aligning to TRBD2. Germline CDR1 reads MNHNS; CDR2 reads SASEGT. The CDR3 extends over 15 amino acids. V lost 7 bases, J lost 4 bases, and 6 bases stayed unmatched. The CDR3 protein is CASIAGTSGYNEQFF. DNA for the CDR3: TGTGCCAGCATAGCCGGGACTAGCGGTTACAATGAGCAGTTCTTC.

Many counts were recorded for this clonotype. The chain couples TRBV6-5 to TRBJ2-3; weak D call: TRBD1 (5 bases). This CDR3 contains 11 residues. V was shortened by 7 bases and J by 6 bases, with 8 bases between the two germline ends. CDR1 and CDR2 (germline): MNHEY, SVGAGI. CDR3 amino acids: CASTAGDTQYF. DNA for the CDR3: TGTGCCAGCACTGCAGGGGATACGCAGTATTTT.

This clonotype was counted a few times. This chain links TRBV27 with TRBJ2-7; D possibly corresponds to TRBD1 (6 bases). V lost 5 bases and J 7 bases, leaving 15 bases between the germline ends. This CDR3 spans 13 amino acids. Germline CDR1 and CDR2: MNHEY and SMNVEV (reference sequence). CDR3 loop: CASSPQGFWEQYF. The CDR3 DNA reads TGTGCCAGCAGTCCGCAGGGGTTTTGGGAGCAGTACTTC.

This clonotype was recorded once. One base away lies a much larger clone, so this may be a sequencing read error. The chain has TRBV28 and TRBJ1-2; 8 bases match TRBD1. With V trimmed by 6 bases and J by 1 base, 10 bases remained unmatched. The CDR3 contains 16 residues. The germline CDR1 and CDR2 sequences are MDHEN and SYDVKM. The CDR3 region has the DNA TGTGCCAGCAGCGACTTGACAGGGGTCAGTAACTATGGCTACACCTTC. It translates to CASSDLTGVSNYGYTF.

The chain carries TRBV5-8 and TRBJ2-3; D unclear. Per germline, CDR1 SGHTS and CDR2 YDEGEE. This CDR3 contains 14 residues. Trimming stripped 6 bases from V and 7 bases from J, with 18 bases between. CDR3 sequence reads: CASTPHQGTNTQYF. As DNA, the CDR3 is TGTGCCAGCACCCCGCACCAAGGCACGAATACGCAGTATTTT.

The table lists this clonotype with a few counts. This chain connects TRBV28 to TRBJ2-7, with a tentative D call TRBD1 (6 bases). V lost 6 bases and J 3 bases, leaving 12 bases between the germline ends. Germline V gives CDR1 MDHEN, CDR2 SYDVKM. This CDR3 comprises 13 residues. The CDR3 reads CASRSGTIYEQYF. In DNA, the CDR3 is TGTGCCAGCAGGTCCGGGACAATCTACGAGCAGTACTTC. The full variable domain, its missing parts supplied by reference TRBV28 and TRBJ2-7, is DVKVTQSSRYLVKRTGEKVFLECVQDMDHENMFWYRQDPGLGLRLIYFSYDVKMKEKGDIPEGYSVSREKKERFSLILESASTNQTSMYLCASRSGTIYEQYFGPGTRLTVT.

In its sample, this clonotype was seen many times. The chain joins TRBV7-9 to TRBJ1-5; 8 bases line up with TRBD1. The CDR3 is 15 amino acids. V gave up 0 bases and J gave up 4 bases; unmatched junction bases: 2. From germline, CDR1 is SEHNR and CDR2 FQNEAQ (reference sequence). CDR3 nucleotide sequence: TGTGCCAGCAGCTTAGCTACAGGGGGAAATCAGCCCCAGCATTTT. Protein: CASSLATGGNQPQHF.

The chain joins TRBV6-1 to TRBJ1-4; D possibly corresponds to TRBD1 (6 bases). The germline gives CDR1 MNHNS, CDR2 SASEGT. CDR3 length equals 14 residues. The CDR3 DNA follows: TGTGGATCGAGGGAGGGGGGCGCTAATGAAAAACTGTTTTTT. It translates to CGSREGGANEKLFF.

This clonotype was picked up a small number of times. This rearrangement joins TRBV6-6 to TRBJ1-5, with TRBD1 identical over 8 bases. CDR3 size: 14 residues. The V and J ends lost 5 bases and 5 bases, in that order; junction bases with no gene match: 5. The germline V gene encodes CDR1 MNHNY and CDR2 SVGAGI (reference sequence). The CDR3 DNA sequence: TGTGCCAGCAGTCAACAGGGGGGATATCAGCCCCAGCATTTT. Protein: CASSQQGGYQPQHF.

This chain uses TRBV6-2 or TRBV6-3 with TRBJ2-1; 11 bases align to TRBD2. With 6 bases clipped from V and 9 bases from J, the junction kept 10 bases outside the gene matches. From germline, CDR1 is MNHEY and CDR2 SVGEGT. This CDR3 comprises 15 residues. The CDR3 sequence is CASRIIAGGPGEQFF. The CDR3 DNA is TGTGCCAGCAGGATCATAGCGGGGGGGCCGGGTGAGCAGTTCTTC.

The table lists this clonotype with a few counts. The chain links TRBV5-1 to TRBJ2-3; possible D gene TRBD1, 5 bases. There are 14 residues in the CDR3. CDR1 SGHRS and CDR2 YFSETQ come from the germline V gene. V was clipped by 0 bases and J by 2 bases, with 7 bases between them. CDR3 in amino acids: CASSLGQLTDTQYF. The DNA of the CDR3 is TGCGCCAGCAGCTTGGGACAGCTCACAGATACGCAGTATTTT.

This chain connects TRBV5-1 to TRBJ2-5; D might be TRBD1 (5 bases). The germline gives CDR1 SGHRS, CDR2 YFSETQ. There are 14 residues in the CDR3. V dropped 0 bases and J dropped 5 bases, with 11 bases sitting between them. In nucleotides, the CDR3 is TGCGCCAGCAGCTTGGAGTGGCAGGGTGAGACCCAGTACTTC. Amino acid sequence: CASSLEWQGETQYF. The full variable domain, rest sourced from reference TRBV5-1 and TRBJ2-5, is KAGVTQTPRYLIKTRGQQVTLSCSPISGHRSVSWYQQTPGQGLQFLFEYFSETQRNKGNFPGRFSGRQFSNSRSEMNVSTLELGDSALYLCASSLEWQGETQYFGPGTRLLVL.

The CDR3 is CASSVDGGPVGGTIYF. The CDR3 DNA is TGTGCCAGCAGCGTAGACGGGGGTCCCGTTGGCGGCACCATATATTTT. This chain links TRBV9 with TRBJ1-3; weak D call: TRBD1 (5 bases). Germline CDR1 is SGDLS and CDR2 is YYNGEE. The CDR3 is 16 residues long. The V end lost 0 bases, the J end lost 9 bases, and 19 bases lay between the germline ends.